A selection of T cell receptor beta chains follows, all from one sample in a study of OX40 agonist ivuxolimab in advanced cancers. Sequenced by immunoSEQ multiplex PCR; TCRdb stores in-frame clones only, minus some. This sample has 90,000 to 150,000 clones, with 85% to 90% found just once. The sample was CD4+ or CD8+ T cells sorted from blood, taken in a trial of the OX40 agonist ivuxolimab. Source of these receptors: an adult with an advanced solid tumor such as melanoma, head and neck, liver or kidney cancer. Each CDR3 is given with its conserved first and last residue. D genes are given only for firm matches. Clone size is given for some rows only: seen once, a few or many times, or a class if the clone is expanded.

J,V,size,length,D,CDR3,DNA
TRBJ1-2,TRBV6-6,-,13,TRBD1,CASSIRDSYGYTF,TGTGCCAGCAGTATTCGGGACAGCTATGGCTACACCTTC
TRBJ2-5,TRBV29-1,-,14,-,CSVEADGGQETQYF,TGCAGCGTTGAAGCGGACGGAGGCCAAGAGACCCAGTACTTC
TRBJ2-5,TRBV18,-,16,-,CASSPPNRGAGETQYF,TGTGCCAGCTCACCACCGAATCGGGGGGCAGGAGAGACCCAGTACTTC
TRBJ1-2,TRBV28,few,11,-,CASSSPHGYTF,TGTGCCAGCAGTTCCCCCCATGGCTACACCTTC
TRBJ1-2,TRBV6-5,-,14,-,CASSKGTSNYGYTF,TGTGCCAGCAGTAAAGGCACATCGAACTATGGCTACACCTTC
TRBJ2-3,TRBV30,-,13,-,CAWSRQQGDTQYF,TGTGCCTGGAGTCGGCAGCAGGGAGATACGCAGTATTTT
TRBJ2-7,TRBV7-8,-,13,TRBD1,CASSAGTGRVQYF,TGTGCCAGCAGCGCCGGGACAGGGAGGGTGCAGTACTTC
TRBJ1-2,TRBV6-5,-,14,-,CASSKIDRYDGYTF,TGTGCCAGCAGCAAAATCGACAGGTATGATGGCTACACCTTC
TRBJ2-3,TRBV5-8,-,15,TRBD2,CASSPGLAGTDTQYF,TGTGCCAGCAGCCCGGGACTAGCGGGCACAGATACGCAGTATTTT
TRBJ1-1,TRBV5-1,-,17,TRBD1,CASSPSLGGGQNTEAFF,TGCGCCAGCAGCCCGAGTTTAGGGGGCGGCCAGAACACTGAAGCTTTCTTT
TRBJ2-7,TRBV2,once,14,-,CASKLGILAYEQYF,TGTGCCAGCAAGTTAGGCATCCTAGCCTACGAGCAGTACTTC
TRBJ1-1,TRBV18,-,14,-,CASSPISGNTEAFF,TGTGCCAGCTCACCAATCTCAGGGAACACTGAAGCTTTCTTT
TRBJ1-6,TRBV2,-,14,TRBD1,CASGTGLQHSPLHF,TGTGCCAGCGGGACAGGGTTACAACATTCACCCCTCCACTTT
TRBJ1-1,TRBV2,-,13,-,CASSERTNTEAFF,TGTGCCAGCAGTGAAAGGACCAACACTGAAGCTTTCTTT
TRBJ2-1,TRBV7-7,-,15,-,CASSSGQPGYNEQFF,TGTGCTAGCAGCTCCGGACAACCGGGGTACAATGAGCAGTTCTTC
TRBJ2-7,TRBV18,-,14,-,CASSPEVPPYEQYF,TGTGCCAGCTCACCAGAAGTGCCTCCCTACGAGCAGTACTTC
TRBJ2-7,TRBV4-3,-,14,-,CASSQEIFRYEQYF,TGCGCCAGCAGCCAAGAGATTTTTCGCTACGAGCAGTACTTC
TRBJ2-3,TRBV18,-,16,TRBD2,CASSPTSGGPTDTQYF,TGTGCCAGCTCACCCACTAGCGGGGGGCCCACAGATACGCAGTATTTT
TRBJ2-5,TRBV7-8,-,11,-,CASSQQETQYF,TGTGCCAGCAGTCAACAAGAGACCCAGTACTTC
TRBJ2-2,TRBV7-9,-,15,-,CASSTRQMGTGELFF,TGTGCCAGCAGCACCCGACAGATGGGCACCGGGGAGCTGTTTTTT
TRBJ1-1,TRBV11-3,-,13,-,CASSPGSNTEAFF,TGTGCCAGCAGCCCCGGGTCGAACACTGAAGCTTTCTTT
TRBJ2-5,TRBV7-2,-,16,-,CASSLSGVSGQETQYF,TGTGCCAGCTCTTTATCCGGGGTATCCGGCCAAGAGACCCAGTACTTC